This T cell receptor (beta chain) is from a study of OX40 agonist ivuxolimab in advanced cancers. Some clones are missing from TCRdb's copy, which holds only in-frame ones; the method was immunoSEQ multiplex PCR. Of approximately 68,000 clones in the sample, around nine tenths are singletons; the top ten hold approximately 0.86%. The CDR3 covers 15 residues. Germline lookup yields CDR1 SEHNR and CDR2 FQNEAQ (reference sequence). The J segment lost 0 bases and the V segment lost 5 bases, leaving 5 bases of the junction unmatched. Study results and limitations: CD8+ T cells (on average) carried more expanded clones than CD4+ T cells. At 0.1 to 3.0 mg/kg and by week 6, CD4+ and CD8+ T cells in the blood had expanded clonally.

Worth noting for this clone: Antigen unknown.

Sequencing was performed on CD4+ or CD8+ T cells sorted from blood, taken in a trial of the OX40 agonist ivuxolimab. V usage is TRBV7-9 and J usage is TRBJ1-2, with TRBD1 identical over 8 bases. The sequence was collected from an adult with an advanced solid tumor such as melanoma, head and neck, liver or kidney cancer. This CDR3 is CASSPGQGANYGYTF. In DNA form, the CDR3 reads TGTGCCAGCAGCCCAGGACAGGGAGCTAACTATGGCTACACCTTC.